Listed here is a single TCR beta chain. The antigen remains undetermined. Repertoires were generated with immunoSEQ multiplex PCR, while TCRdb's copy carries only in-frame clones and drops some. The repertoire holds 150,000 to 200,000 clones, 85% to 95% seen once, with 10% in the top ten. Trimming removed 3 bases from V and 2 bases from J, with 10 bases in between. The CDR3 consists of 14 residues. CDR1 is LNHDA, CDR2 SQIVND, per germline (reference sequence). This entry is derived from a study of T cell responses to AZD1222 COVID-19 vaccine. General study points: Unmutated regions of variants are reportedly targeted by nearly half of spike-specific TCRs.

The receptor was isolated from an adult in good health. Sequenced material: peripheral blood, taken on day 0 of AZD1222 vaccination. The chain has TRBV19 and TRBJ1-1; TRBD1 is a possible D gene (5 bases). CDR3 DNA: TGTGCCAGTAGTATGTACGGGGGTAACACTGAAGCTTTCTTT. This encodes CASSMYGGNTEAFF.